This is a list of T cell receptor beta chains from one sample in a study of blood T cell repertoires in COVID-19. Here immunoSEQ multiplex PCR was the method, and the copy in TCRdb shows in-frame clones only, minus some. Of fewer than 250,000 clones listed, around 80% were seen once; the top ten hold roughly 7.6%. The sequencing sample was made of peripheral blood. The receptors stem from a woman aged 45 to 65 with acute or convalescent COVID-19. The CDR3 runs from the conserved cysteine through the conserved F or W. D genes are given only for firm matches. The size entry is marked missing in some rows and otherwise reads once, few, many or a size class.

j_gene	v_gene	d_gene	abundance	CDR3aa	CDR3nt
TRBJ1-4	TRBV6-5	-	-	CASRTENEKLFF	TGTGCCAGCCGGACAGAGAATGAAAAACTGTTTTTT
TRBJ2-5	TRBV27	-	-	CARFPPQQGETQYF	TGTGCCAGATTCCCGCCCCAGCAGGGAGAGACCCAGTACTTC
TRBJ2-7	TRBV10-1	TRBD1	few	CASSESRTGVREQYF	TGCGCCAGCAGTGAGTCGCGGACAGGGGTACGGGAGCAGTACTTC
TRBJ1-5	TRBV5-1	-	-	CASSLGAHQPQHF	TGCGCCAGCAGCTTGGGGGCTCATCAGCCCCAGCATTTT
TRBJ2-7	TRBV20-1	TRBD2	few	CSASGTSVSYEQYF	TGCAGTGCTAGTGGGACTAGCGTGTCCTACGAGCAGTACTTC
TRBJ2-1	TRBV14	-	-	CASSPLGFGGEQFF	TGTGCCAGCAGCCCGTTGGGGTTCGGAGGGGAGCAGTTCTTC
TRBJ2-5	TRBV2	-	-	CASSQYSRETQYF	TGTGCCAGCAGTCAATACTCCAGGGAGACCCAGTACTTC
TRBJ2-3	TRBV24-1	TRBD2	-	CATSDGLAGGPYNTDTQYF	TGTGCCACCAGTGACGGACTAGCGGGAGGGCCCTATAACACAGATACGCAGTATTTT
TRBJ2-5	TRBV6-5	-	once	CASSYSLGETQYF	TGTGCCAGCAGTTACAGTCTCGGAGAGACCCAGTACTTC
TRBJ1-1	TRBV25-1	-	-	CASSLGGNTEAFF	TGTGCCAGCAGTTTAGGGGGGAACACTGAAGCTTTCTTT